The entry below describes one T cell receptor beta chain. Antigen: not known. This specimen belongs to a study of graft-versus-host responses after intestinal transplantation. Whole-study context: The recipients all started with anti-thymocyte globulin induction and then took tacrolimus and steroids for 2 to 3 years.

The CDR3 totals 14 residues. Germline values: CDR1 MDHEN, CDR2 SYDVKM. The V and J ends lost 3 bases and 4 bases respectively, with 10 bases between them. The data were produced by immunoSEQ multiplex PCR, yet TCRdb's version contains in-frame clones alone and is incomplete. The sample includes 95,000 to 130,000 clones, about nine tenths of them seen just once. This chain uses TRBV28 with TRBJ1-5; D may be TRBD1 (5 bases). The sample consisted of unstimulated CD4+ T cells sorted from spleen or lymph node cells, taken before intestinal transplant. The clonotype was recovered from a human donor who received an intestinal transplant. CDR3 nucleotide sequence: TGTGCCAGCAGTTTTAGACAGCCAAATCAGCCCCAGCATTTT. Its protein product is CASSFRQPNQPQHF.